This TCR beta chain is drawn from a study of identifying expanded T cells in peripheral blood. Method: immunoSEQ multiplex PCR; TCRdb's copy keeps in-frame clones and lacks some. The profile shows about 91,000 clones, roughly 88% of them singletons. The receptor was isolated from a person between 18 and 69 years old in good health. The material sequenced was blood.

The CDR3 sequence is CASSSNLGRQGHSYEQYF. The CDR3 coding sequence is TGTGCCAGCAGTTCAAATTTGGGTCGGCAGGGGCACTCCTACGAGCAGTACTTC. This chain connects TRBV27 to TRBJ2-7; D perhaps matches TRBD1 (6 bases). The V gene lost 4 bases and the J gene lost 0 bases, with 22 bases spanning the gap. This CDR3 region has 18 residues. Germline V gene lookup returns CDR1 MNHEY and CDR2 SMNVEV (reference sequence).